This T cell receptor (beta chain) was documented in a study of Ad26.COV2.S vaccination and SARS-CoV-2 variants. The ends were cut back, 7 bases at V and 10 bases at J, with 21 bases in the middle. This CDR3 region has 15 residues. Germline V CDR1 and CDR2: SGDLS, YYNGEE. Treatment given: some 19 received Ad26.COV2.S at low or high dose, single or two shots; several received placebo; per-sample allocation not given. Sampling was performed 63 days after the first vaccine or placebo injection. Libraries were prepared by immunoSEQ multiplex PCR; TCRdb keeps only in-frame clonotypes and omits some of them. The profile shows about 420,000 clones, approximately 88% of them singletons.

The clonotype originates from a person between 18 and 65 years old who received the Ad26.COV2.S COVID-19 vaccine or a placebo. The starting material was peripheral blood, obtained in a trial of Ad26.COV2.S vaccine versus placebo. V usage is TRBV9 and J usage is TRBJ1-6; D is undetermined. The CDR3 nucleotides read TGTGCCAGCGGGGAAGGTTTACAGACCGACTCACCCCTCCACTTT. It yields the protein CASGEGLQTDSPLHF.